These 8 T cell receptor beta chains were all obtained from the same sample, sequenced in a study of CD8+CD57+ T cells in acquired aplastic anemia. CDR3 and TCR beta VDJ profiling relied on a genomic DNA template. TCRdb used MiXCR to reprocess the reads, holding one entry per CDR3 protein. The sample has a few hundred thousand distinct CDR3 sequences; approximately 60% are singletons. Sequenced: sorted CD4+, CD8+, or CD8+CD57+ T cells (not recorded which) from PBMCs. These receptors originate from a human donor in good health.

This CDR3 reads CATSRLGTDTQYF. DNA for the CDR3: TGTGCCACCAGCAGACTGGGCACAGATACGCAGTATTTT. The chain links TRBV15 to TRBJ2-3; D is ambiguous. Germline V CDR1 and CDR2: LNHNV, YYDKDF (reference sequence). V was clipped by 2 bases and J by 1 base, with 4 bases between them. The CDR3 has 13 amino acids.

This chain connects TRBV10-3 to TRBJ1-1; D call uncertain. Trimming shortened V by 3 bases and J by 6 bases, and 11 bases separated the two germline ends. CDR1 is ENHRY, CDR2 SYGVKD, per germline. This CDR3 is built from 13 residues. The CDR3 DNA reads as TGTGCCATCAGTGACAGACAATGGTCTGAAGCTTTCTTT. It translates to CAISDRQWSEAFF.

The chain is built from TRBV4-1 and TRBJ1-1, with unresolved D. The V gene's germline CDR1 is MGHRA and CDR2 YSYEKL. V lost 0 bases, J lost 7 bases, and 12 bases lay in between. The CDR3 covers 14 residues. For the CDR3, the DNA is TGCGCCAGCAGCCAAGACGATACCTCACTTGAAGCTTTCTTT. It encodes CASSQDDTSLEAFF.

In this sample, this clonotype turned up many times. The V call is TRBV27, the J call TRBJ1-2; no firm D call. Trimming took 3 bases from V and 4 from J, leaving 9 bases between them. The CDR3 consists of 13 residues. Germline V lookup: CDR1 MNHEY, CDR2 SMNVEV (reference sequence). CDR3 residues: CASSFGPSYGYTF. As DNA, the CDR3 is TGTGCCAGCAGTTTCGGTCCCTCCTATGGCTACACCTTC.

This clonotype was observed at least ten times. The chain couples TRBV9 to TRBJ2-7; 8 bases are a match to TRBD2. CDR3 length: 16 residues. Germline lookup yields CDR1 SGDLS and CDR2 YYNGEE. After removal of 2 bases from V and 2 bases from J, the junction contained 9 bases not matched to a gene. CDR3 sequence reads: CASSVLPAGAPYEQYF. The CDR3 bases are TGTGCCAGCAGCGTGCTGCCAGCGGGGGCTCCCTACGAGCAGTACTTC.

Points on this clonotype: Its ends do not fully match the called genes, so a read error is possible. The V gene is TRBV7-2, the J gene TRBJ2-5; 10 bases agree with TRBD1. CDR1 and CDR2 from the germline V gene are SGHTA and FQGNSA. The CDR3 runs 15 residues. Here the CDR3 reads CASSSWTGGGENQYF. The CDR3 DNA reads TGTGCCAGCAGCTCATGGACAGGGGGAGGTGAGAACCAGTACTTT.

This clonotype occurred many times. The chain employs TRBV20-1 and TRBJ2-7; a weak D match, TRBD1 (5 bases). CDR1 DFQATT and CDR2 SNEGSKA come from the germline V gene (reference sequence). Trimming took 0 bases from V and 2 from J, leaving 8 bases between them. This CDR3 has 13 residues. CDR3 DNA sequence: TGCAGTGCTAGAGATGGACACACCTACGAGCAGTACTTC. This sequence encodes CSARDGHTYEQYF.

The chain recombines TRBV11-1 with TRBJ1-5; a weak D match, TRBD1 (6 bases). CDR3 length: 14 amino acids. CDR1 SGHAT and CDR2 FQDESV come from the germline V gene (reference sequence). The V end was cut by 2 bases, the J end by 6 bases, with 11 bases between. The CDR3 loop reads CASSLTGTSQPQHF. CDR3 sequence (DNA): TGTGCCAGCAGCTTAACAGGGACATCTCAGCCCCAGCATTTT.